These 27 T cell receptor beta chains originate from one sample sequenced in a study of read filtering for tumor transcriptome and immune sequencing. The library was built from roughly 400 ng RNA with molecular barcoded adaptors for alpha/delta and beta/gamma chains. Using its own MiXCR run on the reads, TCRdb lists one record per CDR3 protein. The table records nearly 500 distinct CDR3 sequences, about three quarters of them present only once. What was sequenced was a population of CD138-negative cells sorted from bone marrow. The source is a donor aged 40 or older with multiple myeloma. This table probably holds off-target reads from a library built for another chain.

Regarding this clonotype: Germline and junction disagree at one end, which may indicate a read error. Here the CDR3 DNA reads TGTGCCAGCAGCTTAGACGCCGTCGGACAAACCAGCTTC. It codes for CASSLDAVGQTSF. The chain joins TRBV7-9 to TRBJ2-7, with TRBD1 as a possible D gene (5 bases). Germline loops: CDR1 SEHNR, CDR2 FQNEAQ (reference sequence). The CDR3 consists of 13 residues.

Comments on this clonotype: Germline is not matched at one junction end, which may reflect a read error. V usage is TRBV7-2 and J usage is TRBJ2-1, with D perhaps matching TRBD2 (6 bases). The CDR3 consists of 15 residues. CDR1 and CDR2 (germline): SGHTA, FQGNSA. CDR3 coding DNA: TGTGCCAGCAGCTTAGATAGGACTACCCTGAATCTTAAAATCTTC. It translates to CASSLDRTTLNLKIF.

The chain joins TRBV12-3 or TRBV12-4 to TRBJ2-1; the match to TRBD2 covers 7 bases. J lost 3 bases, V lost 6 bases, and 5 bases had no gene match. The CDR3 totals 14 residues. In DNA, the CDR3 is TGTGCCAGCAGGCGCGGGAGTCGCTACAATGAGCAGTTCTTC. Translating it yields CASRRGSRYNEQFF.

In its sample, this clonotype was seen once. The chain links TRBV10-3 to TRBJ2-1, with TRBD2 as a possible D gene (5 bases). Germline lookup yields CDR1 ENHRY and CDR2 SYGVKD. The length of the CDR3 is 16 residues. V lost 0 bases, J lost 2 bases, and 11 bases lay in between. CDR3 coding DNA: TGTGCCATCAGTGAGTCCGACTACCAGCCCTACAATGAGCAGTTCTTC. Translated, it gives CAISESDYQPYNEQFF.

The chain combines TRBV12-3 or TRBV12-4 with TRBJ1-1, with TRBD1 matching over 8 bases. The CDR3 has 14 residues. The CDR3 nucleotides read TGTGCTAGTGGTCCGGGACAGGTGAACACTGAAGCTTTCTTT. This sequence encodes CASGPGQVNTEAFF.

Only a few counts were recorded for this clonotype. V gene TRBV11-2 combines with J gene TRBJ2-1; D is ambiguous. Germline V gives CDR1 SGHAT, CDR2 FQNNGV. Trimming stripped 2 bases from V and 5 bases from J, with 13 bases between. The CDR3 loop spans 15 amino acids. CDR3 DNA sequence: TGTGCCAGCAGCTTATCTACCCGATTTGACAATGAGCAGTTCTTC. It encodes CASSLSTRFDNEQFF.

This sequence joins TRBV9 and TRBJ1-1; unclear D gene. The germline gives CDR1 SGDLS, CDR2 YYNGEE. The CDR3 length is 13 residues. The ends were cut back, 0 bases at V and 5 bases at J, with 8 bases in the middle. The CDR3, as DNA: TGTGCCAGCAGCGTAGGGGGTTATACTGAAGCTTTCTTT. It is translated as CASSVGGYTEAFF.

This chain links TRBV29-1 with TRBJ2-2; D is possibly TRBD1 (6 bases). The CDR3 loop spans 13 amino acids. Germline CDR1 SQVTM, CDR2 ANQGSEA. V shed 7 bases and J shed 8 bases, with 17 bases lying between them. CDR3 protein: CSGTDRQRGELFF. CDR3 sequence (DNA): TGCAGCGGGACAGACAGACAAAGAGGGGAGCTGTTTTTT.

The chain joins TRBV20-1 to TRBJ2-1; unclear D gene. V gave up 0 bases and J gave up 4 bases, with 13 bases separating them. The CDR3 length is 15 residues. CDR1 and CDR2 from the germline V gene are DFQATT and SNEGSKA (reference sequence). The CDR3 DNA is TGCAGTGCTAGAGAAATGGCGAATTCGTACAATGAGCAGTTCTTC. Its protein product is CSAREMANSYNEQFF.

This clonotype was seen just once. One end of the junction is discordant with germline, which a read error may explain. The chain combines TRBV7-8 with TRBJ2-1, with D possibly TRBD1 on 5 matching bases. This CDR3 region has 14 residues. CDR1 and CDR2 (germline): SGHVS, FQNEAQ. The CDR3 DNA follows: TGTACCAGCAGCTTAACGTCCAGGGTGGATGAGCAGTTCTTC. Translating gives CTSSLTSRVDEQFF.

This clonotype was found a few times. The J gene is TRBJ1-1, the V gene TRBV4-3; D call uncertain. Germline V gene data show CDR1 as LGHNA and CDR2 as YSLEER. The V end was cut by 1 base, the J end by 0 bases, with 9 bases between. This CDR3 region has 15 residues. CDR3 nucleotide sequence: TGCGCCAGCAGCCAAGTGGCAGACATGAACACTGAAGCTTTCTTT. It translates to CASSQVADMNTEAFF.

The rearrangement uses TRBV11-3 and TRBJ1-6; possible D gene TRBD1, 5 bases. CDR1 is SGHNT, CDR2 YENEEA, per germline. V was clipped by 3 bases and J by 0 bases, with 15 bases between them. The CDR3 has 18 residues. The CDR3 loop is CASSLVGPRSSYNSPLHF. The CDR3 nucleotides are TGTGCCAGCAGCTTGGTGGGACCTCGGAGCTCCTATAATTCACCCCTCCACTTT. Filled out from reference TRBV11-3 and TRBJ1-6, the complete variable domain reads EAGVVQSPRYKIIEKKQPVAFWCNPISGHNTLYWYLQNLGQGPELLIRYENEEAVDDSQLPKDRFSAERLKGVDSTLKIQPAELGDSAVYLCASSLVGPRSSYNSPLHFGNGTRLTVT.

The CDR3 reads CASSLLWGSGEQYF. DNA for the CDR3: TGTGCCAGCAGCTTGCTTTGGGGTTCGGGAGAGCAGTACTTC. The chain recombines TRBV7-2 with TRBJ2-7; tentative D call: TRBD2 (5 bases). V lost 3 bases and J lost 7, with 16 bases in between. Looked up from germline, CDR1 is SGHTA and CDR2 is FQGNSA. This CDR3 contains 14 residues.

This clonotype was seen just once. This chain uses TRBV27 with TRBJ1-5, with D unclear. The CDR3 runs 13 residues. Germline CDR1 and CDR2: MNHEY and SMNVEV (reference sequence). V lost 6 bases to trimming and J lost 4 bases, with 10 bases between them. CDR3 residues: CASRPSLNQPQHF. Written as DNA, the CDR3 is TGTGCCAGCAGGCCCTCCTTAAATCAGCCCCAGCATTTT.

This clonotype was picked up a small number of times. The chain combines TRBV2 with TRBJ2-7; possibly TRBD1 for D (6 bases). Germline CDR1 is SNHLY and CDR2 is FYNNEI. The CDR3 runs 13 residues. Trimming cost V 7 bases and J 2 bases, with 12 bases left between them. The CDR3, as DNA: TGTGCCAGCAACCAGGGGTGGCCCTACGAGCAGTACTTC. This translates into CASNQGWPYEQYF.

The chain uses TRBV5-1 and TRBJ2-5, with TRBD2 matching over 7 bases. Unmatched junction bases numbered 6, after V lost 2 bases and J lost 2 bases. The CDR3 sequence is 15 residues long. Per the germline V gene, CDR1 is SGHRS and CDR2 is YFSETQ. The CDR3 spells CASSFGGIAQETQYF. CDR3 DNA: TGCGCCAGCAGCTTCGGGGGGATCGCACAAGAGACCCAGTACTTC.

This clonotype is hyperexpanded (1% or more). V usage is TRBV2 and J usage is TRBJ2-5; D remains unclear. Germline V gene lookup returns CDR1 SNHLY and CDR2 FYNNEI. The CDR3 sequence is 13 residues long. The V gene lost 4 bases and the J gene lost 0 bases, with 6 bases spanning the gap. DNA for the CDR3: TGTGCCAGCAGTGTCAGTTACCAAGAGACCCAGTACTTC. It specifies CASSVSYQETQYF.

V and J are TRBV11-2 and TRBJ2-1; possible D gene TRBD1, 5 bases. The CDR3 totals 16 residues. Trimming cost V 5 bases and J 0 bases, with 14 bases left between them. CDR1 is SGHAT, CDR2 FQNNGV, per germline. CDR3 nucleotide sequence: TGTGCCAGCAGCGCGGCAGGGCCCAGCTCCTACAATGAGCAGTTCTTC. Protein: CASSAAGPSSYNEQFF.

V and J are TRBV12-3 or TRBV12-4 and TRBJ2-2; 9 bases match TRBD1. There are 13 residues in the CDR3. The trim removed 8 bases at V and 3 bases at J, leaving 1 base unmatched. CDR3 sequence reads: CASRTGDTGELFF. CDR3 nucleotides: TGTGCCAGCCGGACAGGGGACACCGGGGAGCTGTTTTTT.

The genes are TRBV29-1 and TRBJ2-1; 7 positions match TRBD1. The V segment lost 3 bases and the J segment 6 bases; nucleotides outside the gene matches: 8. The CDR3 extends over 14 amino acids. CDR1 is SQVTM, CDR2 ANQGSEA, per germline. As DNA, the CDR3 is TGCAGCGTTGATGCGCGACAGGGAAGCAATGAGCAGTTCTTC. It codes for CSVDARQGSNEQFF.

This clonotype has more than one count but fewer than ten. This rearrangement joins TRBV6-6 to TRBJ1-6, with D perhaps TRBD1 (5 bases). V shed 11 bases and J shed 5 bases, with 13 bases lying between them. From germline, CDR1 is MNHNY and CDR2 SVGAGI (reference sequence). The CDR3 is 13 residues long. The CDR3 nucleotides are TGTGCCGGCCGGGACGCCAATAATTCACCCCTCCACTTT. It specifies CAGRDANNSPLHF.

Points on this clonotype: The conserved closing phenylalanine or tryptophan is absent in this CDR3, likely reflecting a read error. It is unclear where the CDR3 begins or ends on the DNA, so no DNA is shown, and the CDR3 is as TCRdb lists it. This chain links TRBV29-1 with TRBJ2-7; TRBD2 is the table's D call, not checked against the DNA. 15 amino acids form the CDR3, both terminal residues included. CDR1 SQVTM and CDR2 ANQGSEA come from the germline V gene. CDR3 amino acids: CSVGLAGGPGGEQHL.

The chain couples TRBV28 to TRBJ2-1, with 7 bases lining up with TRBD2. Germline V gives CDR1 MDHEN, CDR2 SYDVKM. The CDR3 sequence is 14 residues long. Trimming took 7 bases from V and 0 from J; bases not matched to a gene: 3. As DNA, the CDR3 is TGTGCCAGCACGTCGGGAGGCTCCTACAATGAGCAGTTCTTC. Residues: CASTSGGSYNEQFF.

This rearrangement joins TRBV11-2 to TRBJ1-4, with 7 bases that match TRBD1. Germline V gene sequence: CDR1 SGHAT, CDR2 FQNNGV. The trim removed 4 bases at V and 8 bases at J, leaving 10 bases unmatched. This CDR3 has 15 amino acids. The CDR3 nucleotides are TGTGCCAGCAGCTCCGTCCCGGGACAGCGGGAAAAACTGTTTTTT. Translation: CASSSVPGQREKLFF.

V usage is TRBV6-2 or TRBV6-3 and J usage is TRBJ1-1; D not certain. The germline gives CDR1 MNHEY, CDR2 SVGEGT. The ends were cut back, 0 bases at V and 1 base at J, with 3 bases in the middle. The CDR3 is made up of 13 amino acids. Here the CDR3 DNA reads TGTGCCAGCAGTTACTCCCAGAACACTGAAGCTTTCTTT. This encodes CASSYSQNTEAFF.

The chain uses TRBV6-5 and TRBJ2-1; 8 nucleotides align to TRBD2. Trimming took 5 bases from V and 5 from J; bases not matched to a gene: 11. CDR1 and CDR2 from the germline V gene are MNHEY and SVGAGI. The CDR3 is 16 amino acids. Here the CDR3 reads CASSRLASERHNEQFF. CDR3 DNA sequence: TGTGCCAGCAGTCGACTAGCGTCCGAGCGGCACAATGAGCAGTTCTTC.

This sequence joins TRBV5-1 and TRBJ2-3, with 7 bases that match TRBD1. The CDR3 contains 14 residues. The V and J ends lost 4 bases and 2 bases, in that order; junction bases with no gene match: 4. Germline V gene data show CDR1 as SGHRS and CDR2 as YFSETQ. The CDR3, as DNA: TGCGCCAGCAGCATAGGACAGGACACAGATACGCAGTATTTT. The encoded protein is CASSIGQDTDTQYF. The full variable domain, in which reference TRBV5-1 and TRBJ2-3 provide the parts outside the CDR3, is KAGVTQTPRYLIKTRGQQVTLSCSPISGHRSVSWYQQTPGQGLQFLFEYFSETQRNKGNFPGRFSGRQFSNSRSEMNVSTLELGDSALYLCASSIGQDTDTQYFGPGTRLTVL.